A single sample is the source of the 18 T cell receptor beta chains below, sequenced in a study of blood T cells in healthy people across ages. With a J-beta primer mix and a sample-barcoded 5' primer, a second PCR ran 7 to 11 cycles. Each CDR3 protein is one row after TCRdb ran MiXCR on the 5' RACE reads. The profile shows 630,000 or so distinct CDR3 sequences, roughly 30% of them singletons. Input material: blood. The origin of the receptors is a woman at least 80 years old in good health.

This clonotype was detected ten times or more. The chain is built from TRBV20-1 and TRBJ2-5, with D maybe TRBD2 (5 bases). The V gene lost 0 bases and the J gene lost 9 bases, with 11 bases spanning the gap. Per the germline V gene, CDR1 is DFQATT and CDR2 is SNEGSKA (reference sequence). The CDR3 runs 12 residues. The CDR3 DNA is TGCAGTGCTAGAGATAGGCTAGCCTCCCAGTACTTC. Translation gives CSARDRLASQYF.

This clonotype was seen many times. This sequence joins TRBV27 and TRBJ2-4, with D perhaps matching TRBD2 (6 bases). The CDR3 has 17 residues. Trimming shortened V by 0 bases and J by 4 bases, and 16 bases separated the two germline ends. Germline values: CDR1 MNHEY, CDR2 SMNVEV (reference sequence). The CDR3 DNA reads TGTGCCAGCAGTTTATCGAATTCCCCAGGGACTAAAAACATTCAGTACTTC. This gives the protein CASSLSNSPGTKNIQYF.

This clonotype was seen repeatedly, ten times or more. The rearrangement links TRBV5-6 to TRBJ2-5; tentatively, D is TRBD2 (6 bases). Trimming cost V 4 bases and J 2 bases, with 15 bases left between them. From germline, CDR1 is SGHDT and CDR2 YYEEEE. The CDR3 length is 15 residues. CDR3 protein: CASSDSGTSQETQYF. The CDR3 DNA is TGTGCCAGCAGCGACTCCGGGACTTCGCAAGAGACCCAGTACTTC. Drawing the rest from reference TRBV5-6 and TRBJ2-5, the complete variable domain is DAGVTQSPTHLIKTRGQQVTLRCSPKSGHDTVSWYQQALGQGPQFIFQYYEEEERQRGNFPDRFSGHQFPNYSSELNVNALLLGDSALYLCASSDSGTSQETQYFGPGTRLLVL.

This chain uses TRBV14 with TRBJ2-1; D call uncertain. V dropped 4 bases and J dropped 11 bases, with 18 bases sitting between them. This CDR3 is 14 amino acids long. Per germline, CDR1 SGHDN and CDR2 FVKESK. The CDR3 DNA is TGTGCCAGCAGCCCCATTCACCCCCTAGGGAAGCAGTTCTTC. Amino acids: CASSPIHPLGKQFF. Based on the CDR3 plus reference TRBV14 and TRBJ2-1, the full variable domain is EAGVTQFPSHSVIEKGQTVTLRCDPISGHDNLYWYRRVMGKEIKFLLHFVKESKQDESGMPNNRFLAERTGGTYSTLKVQPAELEDSGVYFCASSPIHPLGKQFFGPGTRLTVL.

The genes are TRBV20-1 and TRBJ1-4; no firm D call. Trimming shortened V by 5 bases and J by 5 bases, and 12 bases separated the two germline ends. Germline V gives CDR1 DFQATT, CDR2 SNEGSKA (reference sequence). There are 13 residues in the CDR3. In nucleotides, the CDR3 is TGCAGTGCTTGGACTACGGTGAATGAAAAACTGTTTTTT. It is translated as CSAWTTVNEKLFF.

The CDR3 is CASSPDRGHTIYF. Written as DNA, the CDR3 is TGTGCCAGCAGCCCGGACAGGGGGCACACCATATATTTT. The chain employs TRBV7-3 and TRBJ1-3; TRBD1 aligns across 11 bases. This CDR3 is 13 amino acids long. With 5 bases clipped from V and 8 bases from J, the junction kept 2 bases outside the gene matches. Germline CDR1 is SGHTA and CDR2 is FQGTGA.

This sequence joins TRBV20-1 and TRBJ2-3; 10 nucleotides match TRBD1. From germline, CDR1 is DFQATT and CDR2 SNEGSKA (reference sequence). V shed 2 bases, J shed 3 bases, and the junction held 8 bases outside the gene matches. The CDR3 is 16 amino acids. The CDR3 region has the DNA TGCAGTGCTAGACTCCTCCGGGACAGGGGAACAGATACGCAGTATTTT. It specifies CSARLLRDRGTDTQYF.

The chain is built from TRBV6-1 and TRBJ1-1; D remains unclear. The CDR3 extends over 13 amino acids. V was cut by 1 base and J by 6 bases, with 9 bases left in between. CDR1 MNHNS and CDR2 SASEGT come from the germline V gene. For the CDR3, the DNA is TGTGCCAGCAGTGAAGGGCGTTACGCTGAAGCTTTCTTT. Protein sequence: CASSEGRYAEAFF.

This clonotype has at least ten counts. V gene TRBV20-1 combines with J gene TRBJ2-3; 8 bases are shared with TRBD2. The V segment lost 0 bases and the J segment 10 bases; nucleotides outside the gene matches: 6. CDR1 is DFQATT, CDR2 SNEGSKA, per germline (reference sequence). The CDR3 spans 13 residues. This chain's CDR3 is CSAREQSGGSQYF. The CDR3 DNA reads TGCAGTGCTAGAGAGCAAAGCGGGGGTTCGCAGTATTTT.

V is TRBV4-2 and J is TRBJ1-5; D perhaps matches TRBD1 (5 bases). With 0 bases removed from V and 4 bases from J, the gap between germline ends came to 10 bases. The CDR3 contains 15 residues. Per germline, CDR1 LGHNA and CDR2 YNFKEQ. In DNA form, the CDR3 reads TGTGCCAGCAGCCAAGATTCTGGGGGGAATCAGCCCCAGCATTTT. Translating it yields CASSQDSGGNQPQHF.

V usage is TRBV30 and J usage is TRBJ2-1, with D possibly matching TRBD2 (7 bases). CDR3 length: 14 residues. Germline values: CDR1 GTSNPN, CDR2 SVGIG (reference sequence). The V end was cut by 4 bases, the J end by 9 bases, with 19 bases between. The CDR3 sequence is CAWTRGGGMIEQFF. CDR3 nucleotides: TGTGCCTGGACTCGAGGGGGGGGGATGATTGAGCAGTTCTTC.

This clonotype was counted a few times. Sequence at one end of the junction differs from germline and may be a read error. In DNA, the CDR3 is TGTGCCAGCAGTGTTGGAGGGGGGACCACAGATATGCAGTATTTT. Its protein product is CASSVGGGTTDMQYF. J is TRBJ2-3 and V is TRBV2, with D perhaps being TRBD1 or TRBD2 (6 bases each). CDR1 and CDR2 (germline): SNHLY, FYNNEI. The CDR3 totals 15 residues. Supplemented by reference TRBV2 and TRBJ2-3, the full variable domain reads EPEVTQTPSHQVTQMGQEVILRCVPISNHLYFYWYRQILGQKVEFLVSFYNNEISEKSEIFDDQFSVERPDGSNFTLKIRSTKLEDSAMYFCASSVGGGTTDMQYFGPGTRLTVL.

As regards this clonotype: One junction end does not reproduce the germline sequence, and a read error may be involved. V and J are TRBV5-1 and TRBJ1-1; D ambiguous. The germline CDR1 and CDR2 sequences are SGHRS and YFSETQ. The CDR3 is made up of 13 amino acids. CDR3 DNA sequence: TGCGCCGGCAGCTTGGGAGGGAACACTGAAGCTTTCTTT. Protein sequence: CAGSLGGNTEAFF.

V usage is TRBV7-2 and J usage is TRBJ2-7; no reliable D call. The V end was cut by 7 bases, the J end by 6 bases, with 16 bases between. The CDR3 runs 13 residues. From germline, CDR1 is SGHTA and CDR2 FQGNSA. DNA of the CDR3: TGTGCCAGCAACCTGGCCCGCTCCAGCGAGCAGTACTTC. It yields the protein CASNLARSSEQYF. Complete variable domain (other parts from reference TRBV7-2 and TRBJ2-7): GAGVSQSPSNKVTEKGKDVELRCDPISGHTALYWYRQSLGQGLEFLIYFQGNSAPDKSGLPSDRFSAERTGGSVSTLTIQRTQQEDSAVYLCASNLARSSEQYFGPGTRLTVT.

This chain uses TRBV5-1 with TRBJ1-1; a possible D gene is TRBD1 (6 bases). Looked up from germline, CDR1 is SGHRS and CDR2 is YFSETQ. The CDR3 spans 16 residues. Deletions cut 4 bases from V and 7 bases from J, with 23 bases between. CDR3 bases: TGCGCCAGCAGCGTCTATGGGGGGGCGATCAGGGGTGAAGCTTTCTTT. Its translation: CASSVYGGAIRGEAFF.

This clonotype has more than one count but fewer than ten. The genes are TRBV6-1 and TRBJ1-5; 9 nucleotides agree with TRBD1. From germline, CDR1 is MNHNS and CDR2 SASEGT. The ends lost 0 bases at V and 5 bases at J; junction bases unmatched: 5. The CDR3 totals 16 residues. For the CDR3, the DNA is TGTGCCAGCAGTGAAGCGCCCGGGACAGGGTATCAGCCCCAGCATTTT. Encoded protein: CASSEAPGTGYQPQHF.

Notes on this clonotype: It may be a read error: a sequence one base away is much more abundant. V gene TRBV28 combines with J gene TRBJ2-3; the match to TRBD2 covers 11 bases. Germline V lookup: CDR1 MDHEN, CDR2 SYDVKM. The CDR3 covers 15 residues. The CDR3, as DNA: TGTGCCAGCAGCCTAACTAGCGGGGGTTCCGATATGCAGTATTTT. It encodes CASSLTSGGSDMQYF.

This clonotype was detected a few times. The chain has TRBV5-6 and TRBJ2-5; unclear D gene. The CDR3 loop spans 13 amino acids. Germline CDR1 reads SGHDT; CDR2 reads YYEEEE. Trimming took 0 bases from V and 12 from J, leaving 15 bases between them. CDR3 nucleotides: TGTGCCAGCAGCTTGGGAGCCGGGCCCCAAGAGTACTTC. Amino acids: CASSLGAGPQEYF.